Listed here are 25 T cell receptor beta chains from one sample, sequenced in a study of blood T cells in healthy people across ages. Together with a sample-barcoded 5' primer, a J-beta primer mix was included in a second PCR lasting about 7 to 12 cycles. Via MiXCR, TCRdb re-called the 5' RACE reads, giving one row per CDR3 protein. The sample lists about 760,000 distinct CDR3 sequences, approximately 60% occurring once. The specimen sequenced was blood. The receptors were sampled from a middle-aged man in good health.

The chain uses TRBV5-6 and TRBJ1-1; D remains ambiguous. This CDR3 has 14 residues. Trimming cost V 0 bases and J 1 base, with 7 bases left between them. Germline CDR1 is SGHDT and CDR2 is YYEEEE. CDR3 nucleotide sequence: TGTGCCAGCAGCTTGGGAGGGAAGAACACTGAAGCTTTCTTT. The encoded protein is CASSLGGKNTEAFF.

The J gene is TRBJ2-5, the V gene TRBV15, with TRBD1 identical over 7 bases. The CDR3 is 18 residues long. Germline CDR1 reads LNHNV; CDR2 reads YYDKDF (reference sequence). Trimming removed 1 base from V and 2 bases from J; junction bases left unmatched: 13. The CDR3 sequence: CATSRVKQGLGDQETQYF. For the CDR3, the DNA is TGTGCCACCAGCAGAGTCAAACAGGGGCTGGGGGATCAAGAGACCCAGTACTTC.

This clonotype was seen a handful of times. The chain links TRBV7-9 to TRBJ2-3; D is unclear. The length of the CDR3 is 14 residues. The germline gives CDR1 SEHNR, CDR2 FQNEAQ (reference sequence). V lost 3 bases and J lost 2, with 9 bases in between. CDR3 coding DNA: TGTGCCAGCAGCTTTTATGCCCCCACAGATACGCAGTATTTT. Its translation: CASSFYAPTDTQYF. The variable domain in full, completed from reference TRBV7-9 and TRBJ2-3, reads DTGVSQNPRHKITKRGQNVTFRCDPISEHNRLYWYRQTLGQGPEFLTYFQNEAQLEKSRLLSDRFSAERPKGSFSTLEIQRTEQGDSAMYLCASSFYAPTDTQYFGPGTRLTVL.

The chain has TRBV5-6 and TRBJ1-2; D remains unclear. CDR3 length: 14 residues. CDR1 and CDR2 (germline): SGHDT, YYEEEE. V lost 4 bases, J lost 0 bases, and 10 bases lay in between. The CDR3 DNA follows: TGTGCCAGCAGCCCTACCGGACCTAACTATGGCTACACCTTC. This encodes CASSPTGPNYGYTF.

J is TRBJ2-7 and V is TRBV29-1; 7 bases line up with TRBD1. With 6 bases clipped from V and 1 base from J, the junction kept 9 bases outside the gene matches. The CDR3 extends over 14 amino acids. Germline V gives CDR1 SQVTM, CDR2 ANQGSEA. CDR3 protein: CSVRLDRRSYEQYF. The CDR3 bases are TGCAGCGTAAGACTGGACAGGAGATCCTACGAGCAGTACTTC.

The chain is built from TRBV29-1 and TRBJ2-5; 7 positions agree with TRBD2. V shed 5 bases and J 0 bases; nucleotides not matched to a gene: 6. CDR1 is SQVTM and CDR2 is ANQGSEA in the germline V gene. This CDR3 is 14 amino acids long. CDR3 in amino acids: CSVWGRGDQETQYF. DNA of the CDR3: TGCAGCGTTTGGGGACGGGGGGACCAAGAGACCCAGTACTTC.

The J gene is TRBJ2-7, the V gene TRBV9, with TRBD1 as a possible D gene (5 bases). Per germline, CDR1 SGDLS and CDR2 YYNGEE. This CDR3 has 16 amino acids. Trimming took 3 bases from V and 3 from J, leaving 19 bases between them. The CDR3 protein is CASSGATGLANYEQYF. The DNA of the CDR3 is TGTGCCAGCAGCGGGGCAACAGGTTTAGCAAACTACGAGCAGTACTTC.

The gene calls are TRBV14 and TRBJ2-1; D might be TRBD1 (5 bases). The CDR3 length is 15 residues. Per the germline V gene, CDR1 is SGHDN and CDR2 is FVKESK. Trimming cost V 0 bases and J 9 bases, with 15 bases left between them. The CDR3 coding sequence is TGTGCCAGCAGCCAAGACAGGGTTGGGGCCTCTGAGCAGTTCTTC. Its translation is CASSQDRVGASEQFF.

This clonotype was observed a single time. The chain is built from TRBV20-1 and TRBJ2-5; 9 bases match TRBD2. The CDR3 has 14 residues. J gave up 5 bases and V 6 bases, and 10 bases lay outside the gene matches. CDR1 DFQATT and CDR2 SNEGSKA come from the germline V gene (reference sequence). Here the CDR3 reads CSALLAGEGETQYF. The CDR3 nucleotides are TGCAGTGCCCTATTAGCGGGGGAGGGGGAGACCCAGTACTTC.

CDR3 bases: TGTGCCAGCACCGTTCAGGGGCTTAGTGCCGGGGAGCTGTTTTTT. Residues: CASTVQGLSAGELFF. The chain carries TRBV7-9 and TRBJ2-2; TRBD1 is a possible D gene (6 bases). The V gene lost 7 bases and the J gene lost 6 bases, with 18 bases spanning the gap. Germline assignment: CDR1 SEHNR and CDR2 FQNEAQ (reference sequence). The CDR3 is made up of 15 amino acids. Looking up the rest from reference TRBV7-9 and TRBJ2-2 gives the full variable domain: DTGVSQNPRHKITKRGQNVTFRCDPISEHNRLYWYRQTLGQGPEFLTYFQNEAQLEKSRLLSDRFSAERPKGSFSTLEIQRTEQGDSAMYLCASTVQGLSAGELFFGEGSRLTVL.

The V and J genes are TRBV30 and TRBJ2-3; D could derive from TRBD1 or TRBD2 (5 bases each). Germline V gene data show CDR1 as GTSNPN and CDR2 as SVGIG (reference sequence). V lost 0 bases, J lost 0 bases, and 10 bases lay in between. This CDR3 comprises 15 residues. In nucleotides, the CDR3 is TGTGCCTGGAGTGTAATCGGGGCTAGCACAGATACGCAGTATTTT. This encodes CAWSVIGASTDTQYF.

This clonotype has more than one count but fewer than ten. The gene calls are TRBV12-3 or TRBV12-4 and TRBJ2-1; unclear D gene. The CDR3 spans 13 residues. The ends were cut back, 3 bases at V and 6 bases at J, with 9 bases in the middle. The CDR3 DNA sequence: TGTGCCAGCAGTTTGATGAACGCCAATGAGCAGTTCTTC. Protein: CASSLMNANEQFF.

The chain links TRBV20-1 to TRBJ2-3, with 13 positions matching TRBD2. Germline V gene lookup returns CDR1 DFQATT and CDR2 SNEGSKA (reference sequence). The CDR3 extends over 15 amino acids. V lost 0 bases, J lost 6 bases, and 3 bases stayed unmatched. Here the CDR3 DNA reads TGCAGTGCTAGAGAGACGACTAGCGGGAGGGATACGCAGTATTTT. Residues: CSARETTSGRDTQYF.

The CDR3 coding sequence is TGTGCCAGCAGTTTATGGGGCGGGCGAGCGGAGACCCAGTACTTC. Translating it yields CASSLWGGRAETQYF. V and J are TRBV28 and TRBJ2-7, with a weak D call TRBD2 (5 bases). The DNA end is more similar to TRBJ2-5, so the J call may be wrong. Germline assignment: CDR1 MDHEN and CDR2 SYDVKM. This CDR3 region has 15 residues.

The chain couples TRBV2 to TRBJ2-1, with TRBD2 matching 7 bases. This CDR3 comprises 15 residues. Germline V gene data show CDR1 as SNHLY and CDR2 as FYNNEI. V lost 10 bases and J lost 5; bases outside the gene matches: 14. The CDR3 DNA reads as TGTGCCACCTATATGGTGGGAGGGGCCGACAATGAGCAGTTCTTC. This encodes CATYMVGGADNEQFF.

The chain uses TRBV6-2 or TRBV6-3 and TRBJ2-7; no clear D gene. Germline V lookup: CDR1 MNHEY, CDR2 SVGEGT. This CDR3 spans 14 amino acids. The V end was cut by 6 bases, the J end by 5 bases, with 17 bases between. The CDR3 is CASRDLISIDEQYF. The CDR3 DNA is TGTGCCAGCAGAGACTTAATATCGATCGACGAGCAGTACTTC.

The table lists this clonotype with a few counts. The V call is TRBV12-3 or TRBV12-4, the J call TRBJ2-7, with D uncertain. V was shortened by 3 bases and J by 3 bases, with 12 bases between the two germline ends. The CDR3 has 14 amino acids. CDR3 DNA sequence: TGTGCCAGCAGTTTTCAACAGAACCACTACGAGCAGTACTTC. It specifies CASSFQQNHYEQYF.

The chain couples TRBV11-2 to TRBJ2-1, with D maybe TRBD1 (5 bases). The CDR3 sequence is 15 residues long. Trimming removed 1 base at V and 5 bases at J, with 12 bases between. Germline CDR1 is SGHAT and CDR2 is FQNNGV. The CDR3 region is CASSLVGARNNEQFF. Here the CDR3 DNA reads TGTGCCAGCAGCTTAGTAGGGGCAAGGAACAATGAGCAGTTCTTC.

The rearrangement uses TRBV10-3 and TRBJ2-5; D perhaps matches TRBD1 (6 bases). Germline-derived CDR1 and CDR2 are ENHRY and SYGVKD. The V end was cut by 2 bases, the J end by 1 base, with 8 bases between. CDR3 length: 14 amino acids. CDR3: CAISEMGAQETQYF. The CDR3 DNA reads TGTGCCATCAGTGAGATGGGGGCCCAAGAGACCCAGTACTTC.

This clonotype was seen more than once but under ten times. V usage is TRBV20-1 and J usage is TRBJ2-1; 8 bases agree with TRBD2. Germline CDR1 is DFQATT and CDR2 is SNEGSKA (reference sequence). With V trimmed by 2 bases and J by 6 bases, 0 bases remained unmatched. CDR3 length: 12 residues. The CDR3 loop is CSARLAGNEQFF. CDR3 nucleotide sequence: TGCAGTGCTAGACTAGCGGGCAATGAGCAGTTCTTC.

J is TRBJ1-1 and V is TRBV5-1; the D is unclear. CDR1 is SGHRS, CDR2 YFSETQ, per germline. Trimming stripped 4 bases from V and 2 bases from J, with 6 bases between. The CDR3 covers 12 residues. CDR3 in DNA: TGCGCCAGCAGCCCTAGCAACACTGAAGCTTTCTTT. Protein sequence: CASSPSNTEAFF.

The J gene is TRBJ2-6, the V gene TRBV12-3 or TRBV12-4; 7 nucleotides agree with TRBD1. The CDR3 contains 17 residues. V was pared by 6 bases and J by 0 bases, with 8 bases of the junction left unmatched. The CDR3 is CASSGTASISGANVLTF. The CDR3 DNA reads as TGTGCCAGCAGCGGGACAGCATCAATCTCTGGGGCCAACGTCCTGACTTTC.

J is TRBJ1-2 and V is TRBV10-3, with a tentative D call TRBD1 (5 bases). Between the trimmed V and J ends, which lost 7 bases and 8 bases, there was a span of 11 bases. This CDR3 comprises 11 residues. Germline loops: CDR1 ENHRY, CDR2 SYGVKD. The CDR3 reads CAITQGAGYTF. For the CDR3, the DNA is TGTGCCATCACCCAGGGAGCGGGCTACACCTTC.

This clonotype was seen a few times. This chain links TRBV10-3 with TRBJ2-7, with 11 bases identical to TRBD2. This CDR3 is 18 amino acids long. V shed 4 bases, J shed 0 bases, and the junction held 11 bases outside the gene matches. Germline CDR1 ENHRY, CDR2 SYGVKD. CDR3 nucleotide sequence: TGTGCCATCAGTGGAGGTAATCTAGCGGGAGGAAGCTCCTACGAGCAGTACTTC. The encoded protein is CAISGGNLAGGSSYEQYF.

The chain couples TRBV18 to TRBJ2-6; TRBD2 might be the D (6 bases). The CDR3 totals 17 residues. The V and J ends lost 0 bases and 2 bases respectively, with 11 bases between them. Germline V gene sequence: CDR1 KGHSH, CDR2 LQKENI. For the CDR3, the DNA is TGTGCCAGCTCACCACCGTCTAGGACTACTGGGGCCAACGTCCTGACTTTC. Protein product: CASSPPSRTTGANVLTF.